A selection of T cell receptor beta chains follows, all from one sample in a study of blood T cell repertoires in COVID-19. Using immunoSEQ multiplex PCR, the repertoire was profiled, and TCRdb retains in-frame clones only, with some absent. The table records approximately 450,000 clones, 85% to 90% of them present only once. Sequenced input: PBMCs or T cells enriched from blood (not recorded which). These receptors originate from a man aged 25 to 45 who had recovered from COVID-19. CDR3s leave out the opening cysteine and the closing phenylalanine or tryptophan. The order of the fields is J gene, V gene, CDR3 protein.

>TRBJ1-5|TRBV20-1
SASSGGGSNQPQH
>TRBJ1-3|TRBV5-1
ASSLGQGAGNTIY
>TRBJ2-7|TRBV5-1
ASTADYSYEQY
>TRBJ2-1|TRBV19
ASSIVLLPGGSGNEQF
>TRBJ1-1|TRBV7-9
ASSLYGGGRNTEAF
>TRBJ1-1|TRBV28
ASSGQVTNTEAF
>TRBJ1-1|TRBV6-5
ASTRDSSNTEAF
>TRBJ1-4|TRBV9
ASSSGQGRTNEKLF
>TRBJ1-5|TRBV27
ATKPGTGDQPQH
>TRBJ1-3|TRBV7-8
ASSPTGGDSGNTIY
>TRBJ2-4|TRBV9
ASSAAPGGRDGNIQY
>TRBJ2-1|TRBV5-4
ASSSGTMNEQF
>TRBJ1-2|TRBV6-1
ASSEGVGQSYGYT
>TRBJ2-7|TRBV3-1/TRBV3-2
ASRLAGGYEQY
>TRBJ2-7|TRBV2
ASSRLGGSSSYEQY
>TRBJ2-7|TRBV28
ASSLQGRGY
>TRBJ2-7|TRBV21-1
ASSRPEYALYSYEQY
>TRBJ2-1|TRBV7-9
ASSASPSGSYNEQF
>TRBJ1-3|TRBV27
ARVAGQGSGNTIY
>TRBJ1-1|TRBV28
ASSLPTTGSTEAF
>TRBJ1-4|TRBV5-1
ASSVTGGIATNEKLF
>TRBJ1-1|TRBV3-1/TRBV3-2
ASSPGFGTGLETEAF
>TRBJ2-3|TRBV19
ASSLQGVADTQY
>TRBJ1-4|TRBV7-9
ASSPPIEGANEKLF
>TRBJ2-5|TRBV9
ASSPHAGSGTQY
>TRBJ1-2|TRBV3-1/TRBV3-2
ASRPESGSAGQGYT
>TRBJ1-2|TRBV2
ASSVQGANGYT
>TRBJ2-1|TRBV4-1
ASSQVGRVVNEQF
>TRBJ1-6|TRBV5-4
ASSSEPQGNNSPLH
>TRBJ2-2|TRBV24-1
ATSEGGLRGKVGELF
>TRBJ1-2|TRBV2
ASSASRGTGRST
>TRBJ2-1|TRBV5-4
ASSFTSGRSSYNEQF
>TRBJ2-1|TRBV12-3/TRBV12-4
ASSLGGEQF
>TRBJ2-5|TRBV4-1
ASSQTSGTPYLVETQY
>TRBJ2-7|TRBV18
ASSPPSSLAYEQY
>TRBJ2-1|TRBV3-1/TRBV3-2
ASSKGQGAF
>TRBJ2-3|TRBV30
AWSPSSNRGQY
>TRBJ2-5|TRBV19
ASSISLAGGGETQY
>TRBJ2-2|TRBV2
ASSDDTGELF
>TRBJ1-6|TRBV18
ASSPSVGSYNSPLH
>TRBJ1-2|TRBV6-5
ASSLDRPYGYT
>TRBJ1-6|TRBV27
ASRPGQPNSPLH
>TRBJ1-6|TRBV9
ASSVARDSPLH
>TRBJ2-3|TRBV27
ASSLASPELTDTQY
>TRBJ2-2|TRBV11-2
ASSLFDRDTGELF
>TRBJ2-1|TRBV2
ATKAQTEF
>TRBJ1-2|TRBV28
ASLPGTGTYT
>TRBJ1-2|TRBV2
ARGQGIYGYT
>TRBJ1-5|TRBV12-3/TRBV12-4
ASSVLNQPQH
>TRBJ2-3|TRBV3-1/TRBV3-2
ASSRYLAGVDTQY
>TRBJ1-2|TRBV6-1
ASSDRVGYT
>TRBJ1-2|TRBV28
ASRSGQETYGYT
>TRBJ2-7|TRBV24-1
ATSDEASGRARKQY
>TRBJ2-1|TRBV27
ASSPLASPGVPRNEQF
>TRBJ2-1|TRBV28
ASSLSGQGAYNEQF